A single sample is the source of the 32 T cell receptor beta chains below, sequenced in a study of response to subunit inactivated influenza vaccine. TCRdb reprocessed the RT-PCR reads with MiXCR, giving one entry per CDR3 protein. The table lists under 950,000 distinct CDR3 sequences, about 20% of them singletons. This material consisted of PBMCs from blood, taken less than 6 days after vaccination. Source of these receptors: a man aged 50 to 59 who received an inactivated influenza vaccine.

This clonotype was picked up a small number of times. J is TRBJ1-1 and V is TRBV5-1, with a possible D match to TRBD1 (5 bases). The germline gives CDR1 SGHRS, CDR2 YFSETQ. This CDR3 is 15 amino acids long. Trimming removed 0 bases at V and 4 bases at J, with 13 bases between. The CDR3 region has the DNA TGCGCCAGCAGCTTGGCCTCAGGGTCTACCACTGAAGCTTTCTTT. Translation gives CASSLASGSTTEAFF.

This clonotype was observed many times. This chain links TRBV7-9 with TRBJ1-5, with D uncertain. Trimming cost V 5 bases and J 8 bases, with 16 bases left between them. The CDR3 is 14 amino acids. Germline V CDR1 and CDR2: SEHNR, FQNEAQ (reference sequence). In nucleotides, the CDR3 is TGTGCCAGCAGCGGAAAGAATCCCGGGGAGCCCCAGCATTTT. Its translation is CASSGKNPGEPQHF.

V gene TRBV27 combines with J gene TRBJ1-2, with D uncertain. The CDR3 length is 13 residues. V was pared by 3 bases and J by 3 bases, with 8 bases between. Per germline, CDR1 MNHEY and CDR2 SMNVEV (reference sequence). In DNA form, the CDR3 reads TGTGCCAGCAGTTTTATCAGAGACTATGGCTACACCTTC. Amino acid sequence: CASSFIRDYGYTF.

The chain is built from TRBV10-3 and TRBJ2-5; D is unresolved. The CDR3 loop spans 15 amino acids. V dropped 3 bases and J dropped 5 bases, with 16 bases sitting between them. Germline V gives CDR1 ENHRY, CDR2 SYGVKD. The DNA of the CDR3 is TGTGCCATCAGTGATAAGGGTATAGGTCAGGAGACCCAGTACTTC. As protein: CAISDKGIGQETQYF.

This clonotype was found a few times. This rearrangement joins TRBV5-5 to TRBJ2-4; TRBD1 matches at 7 bases. Germline V gene sequence: CDR1 SGHKS, CDR2 YYEKEE (reference sequence). The junction had 6 bases not matched to a gene; V was cut back by 2 bases and J by 7 bases. CDR3 length: 14 amino acids. The CDR3 protein is CASSLGTEGNIQYF. CDR3 DNA sequence: TGTGCCAGCAGCTTAGGGACAGAGGGGAACATTCAGTACTTC.

This clonotype has just a few counts. The gene calls are TRBV28 and TRBJ2-7, with 8 bases that match TRBD1. J gave up 5 bases and V 6 bases, and 9 bases lay outside the gene matches. The germline gives CDR1 MDHEN, CDR2 SYDVKM. The CDR3 has 14 residues. CDR3 nucleotide sequence: TGTGCCAGCAGCCCGGACAGGGTCCTCCACGAGCAGTACTTC. Amino acid sequence: CASSPDRVLHEQYF.

The rearrangement links TRBV29-1 to TRBJ2-3; TRBD2 agrees at 8 bases. Germline CDR1 reads SQVTM; CDR2 reads ANQGSEA. CDR3 length: 16 residues. V was pared by 5 bases and J by 1 base, with 11 bases of the junction left unmatched. CDR3 sequence (DNA): TGCAGCGTTTGTCTTATTTCGGGAGGGGGCACAGATACGCAGTATTTT. As protein: CSVCLISGGGTDTQYF.

The chain links TRBV4-1 to TRBJ2-1; D is perhaps TRBD2 (6 bases). Trimming removed 1 base at V and 3 bases at J, with 10 bases between. CDR1 and CDR2 (germline): MGHRA, YSYEKL. CDR3 length: 15 residues. CDR3 nucleotides: TGCGCCAGCAGCCAAGCCCCGGGGGTCTACAATGAGCAGTTCTTC. It encodes CASSQAPGVYNEQFF.

This clonotype was detected many times. The chain recombines TRBV5-1 with TRBJ2-5, with TRBD2 matching over 7 bases. V trimming: 4 bases; J trimming: 0 bases; junction bases outside the gene matches: 3. Germline CDR1 and CDR2: SGHRS and YFSETQ. This CDR3 region has 14 residues. The DNA of the CDR3 is TGCGCCAGCAGCGTGGGGACTAACCAAGAGACCCAGTACTTC. It encodes CASSVGTNQETQYF.

V usage is TRBV7-2 and J usage is TRBJ2-7; TRBD2 aligns across 8 bases. The CDR3 has 15 amino acids. J lost 4 bases, V lost 4 bases, and 9 bases had no gene match. Looked up from germline, CDR1 is SGHTA and CDR2 is FQGNSA. The CDR3 DNA sequence: TGTGCCAGCAGCTACGACGGGACTAGTAGTTACGAGCAGTACTTC. Translation: CASSYDGTSSYEQYF.

This clonotype was counted between two and nine times. This chain links TRBV7-9 with TRBJ2-7, with D perhaps matching TRBD2 (6 bases). Between the trimmed V and J ends, which lost 5 bases and 2 bases, there was a span of 13 bases. The CDR3 has 14 residues. Looked up from germline, CDR1 is SEHNR and CDR2 is FQNEAQ (reference sequence). The CDR3 DNA reads as TGTGCCAGCAGCCGAAGTTCGGGGGCCTACGAGCAGTACTTC. This sequence encodes CASSRSSGAYEQYF.

Remarks on this clonotype: With a much larger clone just one base away, this may be a read error. V and J are TRBV7-6 and TRBJ2-7; 9 nucleotides agree with TRBD1. The CDR3 consists of 14 residues. Trimming took 1 base from V and 5 from J; bases not matched to a gene: 3. Germline CDR1 reads SGHVS; CDR2 reads FNYEAQ. In nucleotides, the CDR3 is TGTGCCAGCAGCTTAGGGACAGGGGACCACGAGCAGTACTTC. Protein sequence: CASSLGTGDHEQYF.

V is TRBV20-1 and J is TRBJ2-3; maybe TRBD2 (6 bases). The CDR3 runs 15 residues. Germline CDR1 is DFQATT and CDR2 is SNEGSKA (reference sequence). The V end lost 6 bases, the J end lost 1 base, and 17 bases lay between the germline ends. The CDR3 DNA reads as TGCAGTGCCCCCAAAGTGGGACTTCGCACAGATACGCAGTATTTT. Translation gives CSAPKVGLRTDTQYF.

The chain combines TRBV6-2 or TRBV6-3 with TRBJ1-6, with D hard to call. V lost 6 bases, J lost 6 bases, and 6 bases lay in between. The V gene's germline CDR1 is MNHEY and CDR2 SVGEGT. CDR3 size: 12 residues. CDR3 DNA: TGTGCCAGCAGGGCGGGTAATTCACCCCTCCACTTT. This gives the protein CASRAGNSPLHF.

This clonotype was counted only a few times. The rearrangement links TRBV20-1 to TRBJ2-3; D is unclear. Germline CDR1 and CDR2: DFQATT and SNEGSKA (reference sequence). V was shortened by 1 base and J by 1 base, with 9 bases between the two germline ends. This CDR3 has 14 residues. The chain's CDR3 is CSARVQGRTDTQYF. CDR3 DNA sequence: TGCAGTGCTAGAGTCCAAGGGCGCACAGATACGCAGTATTTT.

J is TRBJ2-5 and V is TRBV5-4, with 8 bases aligning to TRBD2. V lost 2 bases and J lost 4; bases outside the gene matches: 7. The germline V gene has CDR1 SGHNT and CDR2 YYREEE (reference sequence). The CDR3 extends over 15 amino acids. The CDR3 protein is CASSFSGLGRETQYF. As DNA, the CDR3 is TGTGCCAGCAGCTTCTCGGGACTAGGGAGAGAGACCCAGTACTTC.

The V call is TRBV2, the J call TRBJ2-7; D is unclear. The CDR3 spans 10 residues. Per the germline V gene, CDR1 is SNHLY and CDR2 is FYNNEI. Trimming shortened V by 7 bases and J by 4 bases, and 5 bases separated the two germline ends. CDR3 coding DNA: TGTGCCAGCATTGGTTACGAGCAGTACTTC. It translates to CASIGYEQYF.

A few counts support this clonotype. This rearrangement joins TRBV20-1 to TRBJ2-2, with D tentatively TRBD2 (5 bases). With 0 bases removed from V and 7 bases from J, the gap between germline ends came to 18 bases. CDR3 size: 16 residues. In germline, CDR1 is DFQATT, CDR2 SNEGSKA (reference sequence). In nucleotides, the CDR3 is TGCAGTGCTAGAGAAGGCAGCGGCGGTGACGGCGGGGAGCTGTTTTTT. Translation gives CSAREGSGGDGGELFF.

The gene calls are TRBV30 and TRBJ2-1; 9 nucleotides line up with TRBD2. CDR3 length: 17 residues. V dropped 0 bases and J dropped 5; count of bases not matched to a gene: 11. CDR1 GTSNPN and CDR2 SVGIG come from the germline V gene (reference sequence). DNA for the CDR3: TGTGCCTGGAGTGTTTATTTTAGCGGGAGTAACCACAATGAGCAGTTCTTC. Residues: CAWSVYFSGSNHNEQFF.

This chain connects TRBV7-2 to TRBJ2-2, with 9 bases that match TRBD1. V was pared by 6 bases and J by 3 bases, with 5 bases of the junction left unmatched. The CDR3 runs to 15 residues. Germline V gene data show CDR1 as SGHTA and CDR2 as FQGNSA. CDR3 bases: TGTGCCAGCAGAAACAGGGGGCGGGACACCGGGGAGCTGTTTTTT. Translation gives CASRNRGRDTGELFF. Based on the CDR3 plus reference TRBV7-2 and TRBJ2-2, the full variable domain is GAGVSQSPSNKVTEKGKDVELRCDPISGHTALYWYRQSLGQGLEFLIYFQGNSAPDKSGLPSDRFSAERTGGSVSTLTIQRTQQEDSAVYLCASRNRGRDTGELFFGEGSRLTVL.

This clonotype has more than one count but fewer than ten. This chain links TRBV5-1 with TRBJ2-1, with 9 bases that match TRBD1. This CDR3 spans 15 amino acids. Looked up from germline, CDR1 is SGHRS and CDR2 is YFSETQ. V shed 0 bases and J 10 bases; nucleotides not matched to a gene: 8. CDR3 coding DNA: TGCGCCAGCAGCTTGGGGGGGACAGGGAGTGGAGAGCAGTTCTTC. Translated: CASSLGGTGSGEQFF.

This clonotype occurred a few times. This chain uses TRBV7-2 with TRBJ2-7; D tentatively fits TRBD1 or TRBD2 (6 bases each). Germline V gene sequence: CDR1 SGHTA, CDR2 FQGNSA. V lost 5 bases to trimming and J lost 7 bases, with 18 bases between them. The CDR3 covers 14 residues. This chain's CDR3 is CASSAGHTPGEQYF. DNA of the CDR3: TGTGCCAGCAGCGCGGGACACACCCCGGGGGAGCAGTACTTC.

The rearrangement joins TRBV20-1 to TRBJ1-2, with 10 bases that match TRBD1. The CDR3 length is 12 residues. Germline V gives CDR1 DFQATT, CDR2 SNEGSKA (reference sequence). V dropped 8 bases and J dropped 6; count of bases not matched to a gene: 6. The CDR3, as DNA: TGCAGTCGGGACAGGGGAGGGGATGGCTACACCTTC. It translates to CSRDRGGDGYTF.

This clonotype was recorded many times. The chain employs TRBV15 and TRBJ2-1; D may be TRBD1 (5 bases). V was clipped by 3 bases and J by 0 bases, with 9 bases between them. CDR1 and CDR2 (germline): LNHNV, YYDKDF (reference sequence). The CDR3 contains 15 residues. Here the CDR3 reads CATSSDSDSYNEQFF. Here the CDR3 DNA reads TGTGCCACCAGCAGCGACAGCGACTCCTACAATGAGCAGTTCTTC.

This chain links TRBV7-2 with TRBJ2-7, with D tentatively TRBD2 (6 bases). V lost 6 bases to trimming and J lost 2 bases, with 14 bases between them. Germline CDR1 SGHTA, CDR2 FQGNSA. This CDR3 has 14 amino acids. In DNA form, the CDR3 reads TGTGCCAGCAGGATGGAGGGGAGCCCCTACGAGCAGTACTTC. Protein product: CASRMEGSPYEQYF.

This clonotype came up many times. The chain carries TRBV20-1 and TRBJ2-1; tentatively, D is TRBD1 (6 bases). V gave up 0 bases and J gave up 5 bases, with 11 bases separating them. Germline CDR1 reads DFQATT; CDR2 reads SNEGSKA (reference sequence). CDR3 length: 14 amino acids. CDR3 DNA: TGCAGTGCTAGAGACCGGGACACGAACAATGAGCAGTTCTTC. Amino acid sequence: CSARDRDTNNEQFF.

In this sample, this clonotype turned up a few times. V usage is TRBV29-1 and J usage is TRBJ2-1; a weak D match, TRBD2 (6 bases). The germline V and J ends were trimmed by 5 bases and 5 bases, with 13 bases remaining between them. The CDR3 is made up of 13 amino acids. Per the germline V gene, CDR1 is SQVTM and CDR2 is ANQGSEA. CDR3 sequence (DNA): TGCAGCGTTCGGCGGGAAGCGGACAATGAGCAGTTCTTC. It specifies CSVRREADNEQFF.

The rearrangement uses TRBV6-4 and TRBJ1-5; maybe TRBD1 (6 bases). V dropped 0 bases and J dropped 6 bases, with 15 bases sitting between them. This CDR3 is built from 16 residues. CDR1 is MRHNA and CDR2 is SNTAGT in the germline V gene. This chain's CDR3 is CASSDSRGASSQPQHF. CDR3 in DNA: TGTGCCAGCAGTGACTCTCGGGGGGCTAGTAGTCAGCCCCAGCATTTT.

This rearrangement joins TRBV18 to TRBJ2-1; D may match TRBD1 or TRBD2 (6 bases each). The germline gives CDR1 KGHSH, CDR2 LQKENI. This CDR3 comprises 16 residues. With 3 bases removed from V and 3 bases from J, the gap between germline ends came to 15 bases. CDR3 region: CASSPGGDHYYNEQFF. The CDR3 region has the DNA TGTGCCAGCTCACCGGGGGGCGATCACTACTACAATGAGCAGTTCTTC. Based on the CDR3 plus reference TRBV18 and TRBJ2-1, the full variable domain is NAGVMQNPRHLVRRRGQEARLRCSPMKGHSHVYWYRQLPEEGLKFMVYLQKENIIDESGMPKERFSAEFPKEGPSILRIQQVVRGDSAAYFCASSPGGDHYYNEQFFGPGTRLTVL.

This clonotype was found a few times. The chain carries TRBV12-3 or TRBV12-4 and TRBJ1-1, with 10 bases aligning to TRBD1. The CDR3 covers 15 residues. J gave up 6 bases and V 6 bases, and 10 bases lay outside the gene matches. This CDR3 reads CASSTLGTGVAEAFF. The CDR3 nucleotides are TGTGCCAGCAGCACTCTCGGGACAGGGGTTGCTGAAGCTTTCTTT.

The chain has TRBV7-9 and TRBJ2-1, with unresolved D. From germline, CDR1 is SEHNR and CDR2 FQNEAQ (reference sequence). The CDR3 sequence is 15 residues long. V gave up 6 bases and J gave up 7 bases, with 19 bases separating them. The CDR3 region is CASSLGRAPGNEQFF. CDR3 nucleotide sequence: TGTGCCAGCAGTCTAGGCCGGGCTCCCGGTAATGAGCAGTTCTTC.

The V and J genes are TRBV12-3 or TRBV12-4 and TRBJ2-7, with 11 bases aligning to TRBD2. CDR3 length: 16 residues. Trimming removed 1 base from V and 3 bases from J; junction bases left unmatched: 5. The CDR3 region has the DNA TGTGCCAGCAGTTTAGACCCCGGGACTAGCGGCTACGAGCAGTACTTC. Its translation is CASSLDPGTSGYEQYF.